The 29 T cell receptor beta chains presented below share a single source sample, sequenced in a study of shared clonotypes between healthy human individuals. Some clones are missing from TCRdb's copy, which holds only in-frame ones; the method was immunoSEQ multiplex PCR. The data show 2 million to 3 million clones, over 85% seen once. The sequenced sample was naive CD4+ T cells from PBMCs. Noted subset: CD45RA+ positively selected. The receptors here all came from a man between 18 and 29 years old in good health. Some clones in this sample may be carry-over from other donors' samples.

The J gene is TRBJ1-1, the V gene TRBV7-9; 8 bases agree with TRBD1. J was trimmed by 7 bases and V by 5 bases; bases with no gene match: 12. Germline CDR1 is SEHNR and CDR2 is FQNEAQ (reference sequence). The CDR3 extends over 15 amino acids. CDR3 DNA: TGTGCCAGCAGCCCAACAATGGACAGGGAGAATGAAGCTTTCTTT. Protein sequence: CASSPTMDRENEAFF.

The chain has TRBV5-1 and TRBJ2-7; 7 bases align to TRBD1. From germline, CDR1 is SGHRS and CDR2 YFSETQ. This CDR3 is 15 amino acids long. The V gene end was trimmed by 3 bases and the J gene end by 0 bases; junction bases not matched to a gene: 6. CDR3 sequence (DNA): TGCGCCAGCAGCTCCCAGGGGGTCAGCTCCTACGAGCAGTACTTC. Protein: CASSSQGVSSYEQYF.

The genes are TRBV7-9 and TRBJ2-3; TRBD2 aligns across 16 bases. CDR3 length: 19 residues. The V segment lost 5 bases and the J segment 4 bases; nucleotides outside the gene matches: 12. The germline V gene has CDR1 SEHNR and CDR2 FQNEAQ (reference sequence). The CDR3 reads CASSPLPGLAGGPPDTQYF. Here the CDR3 DNA reads TGTGCCAGCAGCCCCCTCCCGGGACTAGCGGGAGGGCCCCCAGATACGCAGTATTTT.

This rearrangement joins TRBV5-1 to TRBJ2-1; 8 positions agree with TRBD2. Germline values: CDR1 SGHRS, CDR2 YFSETQ. Trimming removed 7 bases from V and 10 bases from J; junction bases left unmatched: 10. The CDR3 runs to 13 residues. The CDR3 region has the DNA TGCGCCAGCTCCACGCGGGAGGTGGGCGAGCAGTTCTTC. Its protein product is CASSTREVGEQFF. Full variable domain (remainder filled in from reference TRBV5-1 and TRBJ2-1): KAGVTQTPRYLIKTRGQQVTLSCSPISGHRSVSWYQQTPGQGLQFLFEYFSETQRNKGNFPGRFSGRQFSNSRSEMNVSTLELGDSALYLCASSTREVGEQFFGPGTRLTVL.

The V call is TRBV21-1, the J call TRBJ1-1. TRBV21-1 is listed as a pseudogene. CDR3 length: 13 residues. CDR3 DNA sequence: TGTGCCAGCAGCAAAGAGGGTCGATCTCCGGCTTTCTTT. Translation: CASSKEGRSPAFF.

The J gene is TRBJ2-3, the V gene TRBV11-1, with D unresolved. The CDR3 length is 12 residues. Per germline, CDR1 SGHAT and CDR2 FQDESV (reference sequence). Trimming left V 3 bases short and J 6 bases short, with 7 bases between. CDR3 sequence reads: CASSFYLDTQYF. The CDR3 nucleotides read TGTGCCAGCAGCTTCTATCTTGATACGCAGTATTTT.

V gene TRBV28 combines with J gene TRBJ1-1, with D perhaps matching TRBD1 (6 bases). Germline V lookup: CDR1 MDHEN, CDR2 SYDVKM. The CDR3 loop spans 14 amino acids. Trimming removed 5 bases from V and 5 bases from J, with 15 bases in between. The CDR3 DNA sequence: TGTGCCAGCAGTCAGCTCGGGGGCGTTACTGAAGCTTTCTTT. This gives the protein CASSQLGGVTEAFF. The entire variable domain, with the rest obtained from reference TRBV28 and TRBJ1-1, is as follows: DVKVTQSSRYLVKRTGEKVFLECVQDMDHENMFWYRQDPGLGLRLIYFSYDVKMKEKGDIPEGYSVSREKKERFSLILESASTNQTSMYLCASSQLGGVTEAFFGQGTRLTVV.

This clone showed up just once. The J gene is TRBJ1-5, the V gene TRBV19; 10 bases line up with TRBD1. With 6 bases clipped from V and 6 bases from J, the junction kept 11 bases outside the gene matches. This CDR3 is built from 16 residues. From germline, CDR1 is LNHDA and CDR2 SQIVND (reference sequence). The CDR3 loop is CASSQGRDRGIQPQHF. The CDR3, as DNA: TGTGCCAGTAGCCAGGGCCGGGACAGGGGAATTCAGCCCCAGCATTTT.

The chain joins TRBV6-4 to TRBJ2-2, with 9 bases matching TRBD1. The CDR3 totals 15 residues. V was pared by 5 bases and J by 2 bases, with 3 bases of the junction left unmatched. Per the germline V gene, CDR1 is MRHNA and CDR2 is SNTAGT. CDR3: CASSRDRANTGELFF. The CDR3 bases are TGTGCCAGCAGTCGGGACAGGGCAAACACCGGGGAGCTGTTTTTT.

This chain links TRBV11-3 with TRBJ2-1, with D uncertain. Germline-derived CDR1 and CDR2 are SGHNT and YENEEA. The CDR3 has 12 residues. The ends were cut back, 0 bases at V and 13 bases at J, with 10 bases in the middle. The CDR3 is CASSLDRSRQFF. DNA for the CDR3: TGTGCCAGCAGCTTAGACCGGTCCCGACAGTTCTTC.

The chain has TRBV4-2 and TRBJ1-1; maybe TRBD1 (5 bases). The V end lost 5 bases, the J end lost 6 bases, and 22 bases lay between the germline ends. The CDR3 has 16 residues. Germline CDR1 and CDR2: LGHNA and YNFKEQ. The CDR3 DNA reads as TGTGCCAGCAGCTCAGGGAGGCACAGGCCGCCGTCTGAAGCTTTCTTT. Translating it yields CASSSGRHRPPSEAFF.

The rearrangement uses TRBV28 and TRBJ2-2; D remains unclear. V lost 4 bases to trimming and J lost 7 bases, with 13 bases between them. This CDR3 spans 14 amino acids. CDR1 and CDR2 (germline): MDHEN, SYDVKM. CDR3 nucleotides: TGTGCCAGCAGTTCTGGGCAGGCGAGCGGGGAGCTGTTTTTT. Translated: CASSSGQASGELFF. Variable domain in full (rest from reference TRBV28 and TRBJ2-2): DVKVTQSSRYLVKRTGEKVFLECVQDMDHENMFWYRQDPGLGLRLIYFSYDVKMKEKGDIPEGYSVSREKKERFSLILESASTNQTSMYLCASSSGQASGELFFGEGSRLTVL.

This chain connects TRBV2 to TRBJ1-1; D gene unclear. V was trimmed by 8 bases and J by 1 base, leaving 11 bases between them. The CDR3 contains 13 residues. Germline-derived CDR1 and CDR2 are SNHLY and FYNNEI. The DNA of the CDR3 is TGTGCCAGCTGCCCAGACTCGAACACTGAAGCTTTCTTT. Amino acid sequence: CASCPDSNTEAFF.

The chain is built from TRBV15 and TRBJ1-2; tentatively, D is TRBD1 (5 bases). Germline loops: CDR1 LNHNV, CDR2 YYDKDF (reference sequence). V was cut by 1 base and J by 2 bases, with 8 bases left in between. The CDR3 has 14 amino acids. The CDR3 nucleotides read TGTGCCACCAGCAGAGTGGGGACCAACTATGGCTACACCTTC. Amino acid sequence: CATSRVGTNYGYTF.

The chain has TRBV10-3 and TRBJ1-3, with TRBD1 identical over 7 bases. Germline V CDR1 and CDR2: ENHRY, SYGVKD. This CDR3 spans 13 amino acids. V lost 7 bases, J lost 2 bases, and 2 bases stayed unmatched. The CDR3 loop is CAINQGAGNTIYF. DNA of the CDR3: TGTGCCATCAATCAGGGGGCTGGAAACACCATATATTTT.

This rearrangement joins TRBV6-5 to TRBJ2-7; TRBD2 might be the D (5 bases). The CDR3 spans 10 residues. Germline V CDR1 and CDR2: MNHEY, SVGAGI. V was cut by 11 bases and J by 3 bases, with 8 bases left in between. The chain's CDR3 is CAGRGYEQYF. The CDR3 coding sequence is TGTGCCGGCCGGGGCTACGAGCAGTACTTC.

The chain recombines TRBV7-2 with TRBJ1-5, with 9 nucleotides matching TRBD1. J lost 5 bases, V lost 5 bases, and 4 bases had no gene match. The CDR3 is 14 residues long. Germline V lookup: CDR1 SGHTA, CDR2 FQGNSA. The CDR3: CASSEQGAHQPQHF. The CDR3 DNA follows: TGTGCCAGCAGCGAACAGGGGGCCCATCAGCCCCAGCATTTT. Full variable domain (missing parts from reference TRBV7-2 and TRBJ1-5): GAGVSQSPSNKVTEKGKDVELRCDPISGHTALYWYRQSLGQGLEFLIYFQGNSAPDKSGLPSDRFSAERTGGSVSTLTIQRTQQEDSAVYLCASSEQGAHQPQHFGDGTRLSIL.

The V gene is TRBV7-9, the J gene TRBJ2-7; 7 nucleotides match TRBD1. From germline, CDR1 is SEHNR and CDR2 FQNEAQ (reference sequence). Losses at the gene ends were 5 bases for V and 3 bases for J; bases not matched to a gene: 7. The CDR3 runs to 14 residues. Written as DNA, the CDR3 is TGTGCCAGCAGCCTGGGGGACAGCCGCTACGAGCAGTACTTC. Protein sequence: CASSLGDSRYEQYF.

The V gene is TRBV10-3, the J gene TRBJ2-2, with 8 bases that match TRBD1. CDR1 and CDR2 (germline): ENHRY, SYGVKD. The V segment lost 10 bases and the J segment 4 bases; nucleotides outside the gene matches: 14. The CDR3 runs 16 residues. Written as DNA, the CDR3 is TGTGCCACCCTCAGAGGGGGACAGGCGGGCACCGGGGAGCTGTTTTTT. This gives the protein CATLRGGQAGTGELFF.

V and J are TRBV5-4 and TRBJ2-1; 9 bases align to TRBD2. The trim removed 0 bases at V and 8 bases at J, leaving 9 bases unmatched. The V gene's germline CDR1 is SGHNT and CDR2 YYREEE (reference sequence). This CDR3 is 16 amino acids long. CDR3 residues: CASSLAVIAGAHEQFF. In nucleotides, the CDR3 is TGTGCCAGCAGCTTGGCGGTGATAGCGGGAGCTCATGAGCAGTTCTTC.

This chain connects TRBV27 to TRBJ2-1; 7 bases are a match to TRBD2. In germline, CDR1 is MNHEY, CDR2 SMNVEV (reference sequence). With V trimmed by 4 bases and J by 3 bases, 6 bases remained unmatched. The CDR3 is 15 residues long. The CDR3 protein is CASSSLAALYNEQFF. The CDR3 region has the DNA TGTGCCAGCAGTTCCCTAGCGGCCCTCTACAATGAGCAGTTCTTC.

The CDR3 coding sequence is TGTGCCATCAGTGAGTCGAGAGTAGCGGGAGGGCGTCCCTACGAGCAGTACTTC. Translating gives CAISESRVAGGRPYEQYF. The chain combines TRBV10-3 with TRBJ2-7; 11 bases fit TRBD2. The CDR3 has 18 residues. The trim removed 0 bases at V and 2 bases at J, leaving 9 bases unmatched. Germline loops: CDR1 ENHRY, CDR2 SYGVKD.

The chain joins TRBV10-1 to TRBJ1-5, with D possibly being TRBD1 (6 bases). The V gene lost 6 bases and the J gene lost 3 bases, with 18 bases spanning the gap. Germline assignment: CDR1 WNHNN and CDR2 SYGVQD (reference sequence). The CDR3 is 16 amino acids. The CDR3 reads CASSFRQGRANQPQHF. As DNA, the CDR3 is TGCGCCAGCAGCTTCCGCCAGGGGAGGGCCAATCAGCCCCAGCATTTT.

This chain connects TRBV2 to TRBJ2-3, with 13 bases aligning to TRBD2. CDR1 is SNHLY, CDR2 FYNNEI, per germline. With 6 bases clipped from V and 0 bases from J, the junction kept 6 bases outside the gene matches. The CDR3 loop spans 17 amino acids. The CDR3 is CASRRTSGRASTDTQYF. DNA of the CDR3: TGTGCCAGCAGAAGGACTAGCGGGAGAGCTAGCACAGATACGCAGTATTTT.

The gene calls are TRBV28 and TRBJ2-6, with a weak D call TRBD1 (5 bases). The CDR3 consists of 14 residues. Germline assignment: CDR1 MDHEN and CDR2 SYDVKM. Trimming left V 3 bases short and J 10 bases short, with 13 bases between. DNA of the CDR3: TGTGCCAGCAGTTTCCGCAGGGCAGGGAACGTCCTGACTTTC. Amino acid sequence: CASSFRRAGNVLTF.

DNA for the CDR3: TGTGCCAGCTCAAAACCGGGACAGGGACAAGAGACCCAGTACTTC. This codes for CASSKPGQGQETQYF. The V and J genes are TRBV18 and TRBJ2-5; 9 bases map to TRBD1. Germline CDR1 and CDR2: KGHSH and LQKENI. V lost 5 bases, J lost 2 bases, and 6 bases stayed unmatched. This CDR3 region has 15 residues.

The count of this clone is one. The genes are TRBV6-1 and TRBJ2-7, with 9 bases that match TRBD2. V gave up 2 bases and J gave up 7 bases; unmatched junction bases: 6. The germline V gene encodes CDR1 MNHNS and CDR2 SASEGT. The CDR3 is 14 amino acids. CDR3: CASSEIAGAGEQYF. CDR3 DNA sequence: TGTGCCAGCAGTGAAATAGCGGGGGCTGGAGAGCAGTACTTC.

The V call is TRBV18, the J call TRBJ2-7; D remains unclear. Trimming took off 4 bases at V and 3 bases at J, with 16 bases between the two ends. CDR1 is KGHSH, CDR2 LQKENI, per germline. The CDR3 loop spans 15 amino acids. CDR3 in amino acids: CASSLGAGEVYEQYF. The CDR3 region has the DNA TGTGCCAGCTCACTCGGAGCCGGTGAGGTCTACGAGCAGTACTTC.

In its sample, this clone was seen a few times. In the same sample, other DNA sequences code for this CDR3. This chain connects TRBV6-5 to TRBJ1-1, with D uncertain. The V end lost 8 bases, the J end lost 2 bases, and 9 bases lay between the germline ends. There are 12 residues in the CDR3. CDR1 is MNHEY and CDR2 is SVGAGI in the germline V gene. The CDR3 DNA follows: TGTGCCAGCCGACGGGGAAACACTGAAGCTTTCTTT. Translation gives CASRRGNTEAFF.